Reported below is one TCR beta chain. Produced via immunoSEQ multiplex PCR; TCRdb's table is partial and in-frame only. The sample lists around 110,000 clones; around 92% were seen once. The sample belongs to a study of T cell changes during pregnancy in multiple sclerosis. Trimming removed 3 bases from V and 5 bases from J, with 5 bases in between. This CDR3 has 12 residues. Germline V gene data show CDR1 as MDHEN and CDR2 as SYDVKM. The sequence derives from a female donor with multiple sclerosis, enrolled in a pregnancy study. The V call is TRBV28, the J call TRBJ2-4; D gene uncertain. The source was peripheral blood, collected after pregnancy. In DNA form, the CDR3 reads TGTGCCAGCAGTTTCTCCGAAAACATTCAGTACTTC. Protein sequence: CASSFSENIQYF.